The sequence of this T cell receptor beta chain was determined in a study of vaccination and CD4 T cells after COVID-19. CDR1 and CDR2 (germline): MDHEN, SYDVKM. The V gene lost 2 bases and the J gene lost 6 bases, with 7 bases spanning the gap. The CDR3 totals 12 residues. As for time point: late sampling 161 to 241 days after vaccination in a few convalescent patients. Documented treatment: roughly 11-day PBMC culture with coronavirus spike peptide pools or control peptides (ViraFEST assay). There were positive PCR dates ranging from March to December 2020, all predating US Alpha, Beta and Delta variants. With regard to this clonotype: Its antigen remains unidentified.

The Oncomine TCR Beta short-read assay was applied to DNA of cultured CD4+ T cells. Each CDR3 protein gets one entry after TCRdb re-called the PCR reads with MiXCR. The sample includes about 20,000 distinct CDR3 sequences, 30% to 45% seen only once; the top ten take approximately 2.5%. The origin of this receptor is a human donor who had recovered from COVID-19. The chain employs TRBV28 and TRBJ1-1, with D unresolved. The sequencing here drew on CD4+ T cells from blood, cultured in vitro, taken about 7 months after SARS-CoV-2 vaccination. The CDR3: CASSLASAEAFF. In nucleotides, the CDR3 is TGTGCCAGCAGTTTAGCCAGCGCTGAAGCTTTCTTT.